This T cell receptor (beta chain) stems from a study of blood T cell repertoires in COVID-19. Turning to the study itself: Acute-phase and convalescent COVID-19 samples originated in the United States, Italy and Spain. PBMCs, B-cell-depleted T cells, or T cells provided the cDNA or gDNA that made up the material.

Libraries were prepared by immunoSEQ multiplex PCR; TCRdb keeps only in-frame clonotypes and omits some of them. This table holds 250,000 to 300,000 clones, 80% to 90% found once. CDR1 and CDR2 (germline): MNHNY, SVGAGI (reference sequence). There are 16 residues in the CDR3. The V segment lost 6 bases and the J segment 7 bases; nucleotides outside the gene matches: 14. This TCR came from a woman in her 70s with COVID-19, enrolled during active disease. The sample was peripheral blood. The chain employs TRBV6-6 and TRBJ1-5, with 8 positions matching TRBD1. The CDR3 nucleotides read TGTGCCAGCAGCCCCGGACAGGGAAGGGGGGAGCAGCCCCAGCATTTT. This gives the protein CASSPGQGRGEQPQHF.